This T cell receptor (beta chain) was captured by sequencing in a study of shared clonotypes between healthy human individuals. Concerning this clone itself: What it binds is not known.

V lost 1 base, J lost 8 bases, and 2 bases stayed unmatched. The CDR3 totals 13 residues. The germline CDR1 and CDR2 sequences are MNHNS and SASEGT. The assay was immunoSEQ multiplex PCR, and TCRdb's table has in-frame clones only and misses some. Of over 2 million clones in the sample, under 95% were seen once. Study results and caveats: With a few donors compared, around 5% of naive CD4 clonotypes were shared.

The chain joins TRBV6-1 to TRBJ1-2; 9 bases agree with TRBD1. Sequencing used naive CD4+ T cells from PBMCs. Subset: CD45RA+ positively selected. This sequence was found in a man aged 18-30 years in good health. Some clones in this sample may be carry-over from other donors' samples. The CDR3 DNA reads as TGTGCCAGCAGTGAAGGGACAGGGGTCGGCTACACCTTC. Protein product: CASSEGTGVGYTF.